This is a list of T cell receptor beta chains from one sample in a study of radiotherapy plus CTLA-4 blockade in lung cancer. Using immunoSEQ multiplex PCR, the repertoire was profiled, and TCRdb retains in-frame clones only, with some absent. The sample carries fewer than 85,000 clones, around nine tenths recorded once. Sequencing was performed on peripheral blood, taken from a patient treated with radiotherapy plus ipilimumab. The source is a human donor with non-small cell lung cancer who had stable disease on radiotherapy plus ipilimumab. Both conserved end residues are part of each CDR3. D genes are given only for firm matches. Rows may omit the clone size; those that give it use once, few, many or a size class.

CDR3aa: CASRPGTGYSNQPQHF
CDR3nt: TGTGCCAGCAGGCCCGGGACAGGGTATAGCAATCAGCCCCAGCATTTT
d_gene: TRBD1
abundance: -
j_gene: TRBJ1-5
v_gene: TRBV27

CDR3aa: CASNKDPVREQYF
CDR3nt: TGTGCCAGCAACAAGGACCCCGTTCGTGAGCAGTACTTC
d_gene: -
abundance: -
j_gene: TRBJ2-7
v_gene: TRBV7-9

CDR3aa: CASSWGQMTGELFF
CDR3nt: TGTGCCAGCAGTTGGGGACAGATGACCGGGGAGCTGTTTTTT
d_gene: TRBD1
abundance: -
j_gene: TRBJ2-2
v_gene: TRBV28

CDR3aa: CASSRQGGNQPQHF
CDR3nt: TGTGCCAGCAGTCGACAGGGAGGCAATCAGCCCCAGCATTTT
d_gene: TRBD1
abundance: -
j_gene: TRBJ1-5
v_gene: TRBV2

CDR3aa: CASRDSGRALNEQFF
CDR3nt: TGTGCCAGCAGGGATAGCGGGAGGGCCCTCAATGAGCAGTTCTTC
d_gene: TRBD2
abundance: few
j_gene: TRBJ2-1
v_gene: TRBV28

CDR3aa: CASSQRGLRRAFF
CDR3nt: TGTGCCAGCAGCCAAAGGGGACTTCGTCGGGCTTTCTTT
d_gene: -
abundance: -
j_gene: TRBJ1-1
v_gene: TRBV14

CDR3aa: CASSLGQYYGYTF
CDR3nt: TGTGCCAGCAGCCTGGGACAGTACTATGGCTACACCTTC
d_gene: TRBD1
abundance: -
j_gene: TRBJ1-2
v_gene: TRBV7-2

CDR3aa: CASSIRRVMNTEAFF
CDR3nt: TGTGCCAGTAGTATACGCAGGGTCATGAACACTGAAGCTTTCTTT
d_gene: -
abundance: -
j_gene: TRBJ1-1
v_gene: TRBV19

CDR3aa: CSVQHTRETQYF
CDR3nt: TGCAGCGTTCAACATACCAGGGAGACCCAGTACTTC
d_gene: -
abundance: -
j_gene: TRBJ2-5
v_gene: TRBV29-1

CDR3aa: CASSHGNEQFF
CDR3nt: TGTGCCAGCAGCCACGGGAATGAGCAGTTCTTC
d_gene: -
abundance: -
j_gene: TRBJ2-1
v_gene: TRBV11-3

CDR3aa: CASSRTVQETQYF
CDR3nt: TGTGCCAGCAGCCGGACAGTTCAAGAGACCCAGTACTTC
d_gene: -
abundance: -
j_gene: TRBJ2-5
v_gene: TRBV6-5

CDR3aa: CASSERRGVAEAFF
CDR3nt: TGTGCCAGCAGTGAAAGGAGAGGGGTAGCTGAAGCTTTCTTT
d_gene: -
abundance: -
j_gene: TRBJ1-1
v_gene: TRBV25-1

CDR3aa: CASSLRAALYGYTF
CDR3nt: TGTGCCAGCAGTTTGAGGGCGGCCCTCTATGGCTACACCTTC
d_gene: -
abundance: few
j_gene: TRBJ1-2
v_gene: TRBV27

CDR3aa: CASSSPRGSGNQPQHF
CDR3nt: TGTGCCAGCAGTTCCCCACGGGGGTCCGGCAATCAGCCCCAGCATTTT
d_gene: -
abundance: -
j_gene: TRBJ1-5
v_gene: TRBV28

CDR3aa: CASSLTGIDSPLHF
CDR3nt: TGTGCCAGCAGCTTAACAGGGATTGACTCACCCCTCCACTTT
d_gene: -
abundance: once
j_gene: TRBJ1-6
v_gene: TRBV7-9

CDR3aa: CASSWTGGYEQYF
CDR3nt: TGTGCCAGCAGCTGGACAGGGGGCTACGAGCAGTACTTC
d_gene: TRBD1
abundance: -
j_gene: TRBJ2-7
v_gene: TRBV28

CDR3aa: CAWSDRQGMNTEAFF
CDR3nt: TGTGCCTGGAGTGACCGACAGGGCATGAACACTGAAGCTTTCTTT
d_gene: TRBD1
abundance: once
j_gene: TRBJ1-1
v_gene: TRBV30

CDR3aa: CASSFTDTQYF
CDR3nt: TGCGCCAGCAGCTTTACAGATACGCAGTATTTT
d_gene: -
abundance: -
j_gene: TRBJ2-3
v_gene: TRBV5-1